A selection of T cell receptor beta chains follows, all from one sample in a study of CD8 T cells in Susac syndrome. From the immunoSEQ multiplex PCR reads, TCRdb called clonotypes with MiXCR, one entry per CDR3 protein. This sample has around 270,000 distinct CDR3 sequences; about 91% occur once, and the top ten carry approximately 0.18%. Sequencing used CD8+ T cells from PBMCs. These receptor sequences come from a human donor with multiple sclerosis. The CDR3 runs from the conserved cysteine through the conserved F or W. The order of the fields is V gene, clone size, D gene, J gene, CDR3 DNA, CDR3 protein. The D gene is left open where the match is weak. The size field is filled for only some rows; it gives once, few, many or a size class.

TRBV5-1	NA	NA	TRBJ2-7	TGCGCCAGCAGCTTGGCGGCAGCTACCTACGAGCAGTACTTC	CASSLAAATYEQYF
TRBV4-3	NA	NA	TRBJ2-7	TGCGCCAGCAGCCAAGAGAACAGCCTTGCTTTTTCCTACGAGCAGTACTTC	CASSQENSLAFSYEQYF
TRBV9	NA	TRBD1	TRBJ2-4	TGTGCCAGCAGCGTGGGGGACAGGGAGGCCAAAAACATTCAGTACTTC	CASSVGDREAKNIQYF
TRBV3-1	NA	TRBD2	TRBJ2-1	TGTGCCAGCAGCGCCATAGCGGGAGCGTACAATGAGCAGTTCTTC	CASSAIAGAYNEQFF
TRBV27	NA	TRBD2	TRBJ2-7	TGTGCCAGCGGACCGGGACTAGCGGTCTACGAGCAGTACTTC	CASGPGLAVYEQYF
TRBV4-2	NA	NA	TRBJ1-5	TGTGCCAGCAGCCAAGACGTAACTAGCAATCAGCCCCAGCATTTT	CASSQDVTSNQPQHF
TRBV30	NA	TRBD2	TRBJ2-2	TGTGCCTGGAGCCCCCAGCGGGGGGATGGCACCGGGGAGCTGTTTTTT	CAWSPQRGDGTGELFF
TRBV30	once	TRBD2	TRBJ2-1	TGTGCCTCCTCATGGAGTGTGAGAGGGGGGGGACTAGCGGTTTACAATGAGCAGTTCTTC	CASSWSVRGGGLAVYNEQFF
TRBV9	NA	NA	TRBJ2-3	TGTGCCAGCAGCGTTTTTGGGTCCACAGATACGCAGTATTTT	CASSVFGSTDTQYF
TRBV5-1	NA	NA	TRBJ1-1	TGCGCCAGCAGCTTGGGTCCCGCCATGAACACTGAAGCTTTCTTT	CASSLGPAMNTEAFF
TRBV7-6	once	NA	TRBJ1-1	TGTGCCAGCAGCTTAGCCCCAGGAGTGAACACTGAAGCTTTCTTT	CASSLAPGVNTEAFF
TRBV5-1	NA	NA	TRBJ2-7	TGCGCCAGCAGCTTGGAGGCAGGATATGTTTACGAGCAGTACTTC	CASSLEAGYVYEQYF
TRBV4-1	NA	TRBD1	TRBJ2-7	TGCGCCAGCAGCCAATTGACAGGGCTCTCAGTCGAGCAGTACTTC	CASSQLTGLSVEQYF
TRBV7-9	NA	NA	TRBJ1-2	TGTGCCAGCAGCCCCCCCCACACGGGGCAGAGGGGCTACACCTTC	CASSPPHTGQRGYTF
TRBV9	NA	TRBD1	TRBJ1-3	TGTGCCAGCAGCATACGGACAGGGCTTTCTGGAAACACCATATATTTT	CASSIRTGLSGNTIYF
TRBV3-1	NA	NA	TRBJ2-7	TGTGCCAGCAGCCAAGATTTTGGGGGGCAGCCCTACGAGCAGTACTTC	CASSQDFGGQPYEQYF
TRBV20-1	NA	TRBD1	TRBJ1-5	TGCAGTGCTAGCCGCGGGACAGTAGTTGCGGGCAATCAGCCCCAGCATTTT	CSASRGTVVAGNQPQHF
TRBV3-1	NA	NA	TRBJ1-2	TGTGCCAGCAGCCGCGAGGCTGGGTCGGACTATGGCTACACCTTC	CASSREAGSDYGYTF
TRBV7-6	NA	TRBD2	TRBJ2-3	TGTGCCAGCAGCCCCTGGGGAGGGTCAGATACGCAGTATTTT	CASSPWGGSDTQYF
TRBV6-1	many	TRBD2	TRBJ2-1	TGTGCCAGCAGTCCTAGCGGGAGCTCCTACAATGAGCAGTTCTTC	CASSPSGSSYNEQFF
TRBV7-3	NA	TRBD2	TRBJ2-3	TGTGCCAGCAGCTTAATTCCTAGCGGGGCGTCTGACGGTACGCAGTATTTT	CASSLIPSGASDGTQYF
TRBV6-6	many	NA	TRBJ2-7	TGTGCCAGCAGTTACGGCCCTACGAGGGAGCAGTACTTC	CASSYGPTREQYF
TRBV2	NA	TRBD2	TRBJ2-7	TGTGCCAGCAGGAGGACTAGCGGGAGCAACGAGCAGTACTTC	CASRRTSGSNEQYF
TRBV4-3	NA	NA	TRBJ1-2	TGCGCTAGCAGCCCGATGGGGGGAAACTATGGCTACACCTTC	CASSPMGGNYGYTF
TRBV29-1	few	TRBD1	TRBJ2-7	TGCAGCGTCTATCTAGACAGGGGGGACGAGCAGTACTTC	CSVYLDRGDEQYF
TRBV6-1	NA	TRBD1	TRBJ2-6	TGTGCCAGCAGCTTTGACACAGGGGATTACACCGCTGGGGCCAACGTCCTGACTTTC	CASSFDTGDYTAGANVLTF
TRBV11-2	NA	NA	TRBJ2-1	TGTGCCAGCCGCTTGACCAATGAGCAGTTCTTC	CASRLTNEQFF
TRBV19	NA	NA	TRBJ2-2	TGTGCCAGTAGCTCCGGGGCCGGGGAGCTGTTTTTT	CASSSGAGELFF
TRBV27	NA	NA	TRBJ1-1	TGTGCCAGCAGGCCGGGTAGGGGAATCACTGAAGCTTTCTTT	CASRPGRGITEAFF
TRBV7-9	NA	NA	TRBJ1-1	TGTGCCAGCAGCTTACTTTGGCACCCTGAAGCTTTCTTT	CASSLLWHPEAFF
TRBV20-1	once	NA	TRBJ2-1	TGCAGTCCCACTGATGAGTCCTACAATGAGCAGTTCTTC	CSPTDESYNEQFF
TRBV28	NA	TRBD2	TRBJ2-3	TGTGCCAGCAGTCCGGGACTAGCGGCGTTCGGCACAGATACGCAGTATTTT	CASSPGLAAFGTDTQYF
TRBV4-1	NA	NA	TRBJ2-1	TGCGCCAGCAGCCAAGGTACGGAGGGGATCTCAACTAATGAGCAGTTCTTC	CASSQGTEGISTNEQFF
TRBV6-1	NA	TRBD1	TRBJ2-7	TGTGCCAGCAGTGAAAGCGAGGACAGGGGTTACGAGCAGTACTTC	CASSESEDRGYEQYF
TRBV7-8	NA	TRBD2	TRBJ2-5	TGTGCCAGCAGCCCGGAGGGACTAGCGGTCCAAGAGACCCAGTACTTC	CASSPEGLAVQETQYF
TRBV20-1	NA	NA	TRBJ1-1	TGCAGTGCTAGAGATATGGGGCAGGGGCTAAAAGCTTTCTTT	CSARDMGQGLKAFF
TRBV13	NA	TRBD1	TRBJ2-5	TGTGCCAGCAGCACGGGACAGCCAGACCAAGAGACCCAGTACTTC	CASSTGQPDQETQYF
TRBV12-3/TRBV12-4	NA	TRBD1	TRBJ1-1	TGTGCCAGTGACAGGGGGAACACTGAAGCTTTCTTT	CASDRGNTEAFF
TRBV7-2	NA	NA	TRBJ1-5	TGTGCCAGCAGCTTATACCCGGACGGAGGGAGCAATCAGCCCCAGCATTTT	CASSLYPDGGSNQPQHF
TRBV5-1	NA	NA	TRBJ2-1	TGCGCCAGCAGCTTGGGAGTTTCGGGCTTGAATGAGCAGTTCTTC	CASSLGVSGLNEQFF
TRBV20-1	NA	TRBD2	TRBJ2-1	TGCAGTGCGCCGCTAGCGGAAGGGATGATTGAGCAGTTCTTC	CSAPLAEGMIEQFF
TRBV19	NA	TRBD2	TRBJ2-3	TGTGCCAGTAGAAGCGGGGGGTTCAGCACAGATACGCAGTATTTT	CASRSGGFSTDTQYF
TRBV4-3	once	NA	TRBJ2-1	TGCGCCAGCAGCCAAGAGAAGGGCTACAATGAGCAGTTCTTC	CASSQEKGYNEQFF
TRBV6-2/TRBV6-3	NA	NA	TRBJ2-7	TGTGCCAGCAGCTACACGGCCGGGTCCTACGAGCAGTACTTC	CASSYTAGSYEQYF
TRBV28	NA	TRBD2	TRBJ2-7	TGTGCCATATGGTCCCCGGGACTAGCGGGCAACGAGCAGTACTTC	CAIWSPGLAGNEQYF
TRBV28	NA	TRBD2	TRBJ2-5	TGTGCCAGCAGACCCCTAGCGGGCAAGTGGGAGACCCAGTACTTC	CASRPLAGKWETQYF
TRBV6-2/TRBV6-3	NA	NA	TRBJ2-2	TGTGCCAGCAGTTACGGGACTCCTAACACCGGGGAGCTGTTTTTT	CASSYGTPNTGELFF
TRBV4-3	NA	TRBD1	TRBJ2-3	TGCGCCAGCAGCCAATTGGGACAGGGAAGCACAGATACGCAGTATTTT	CASSQLGQGSTDTQYF
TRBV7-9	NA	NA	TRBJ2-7	TGTGCCAGCAGTCACCTCCGGGTCGCGGCGTCCGAGCAGTACTTC	CASSHLRVAASEQYF
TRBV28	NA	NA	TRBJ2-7	TGTGCCAGCAGTCGAAGGGGGACCCACGAGCAGTACTTC	CASSRRGTHEQYF
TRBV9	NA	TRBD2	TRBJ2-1	TGTGCCAGCAGCTCCGGACTAGCGGGGAACTACAATGAGCAGTTCTTC	CASSSGLAGNYNEQFF
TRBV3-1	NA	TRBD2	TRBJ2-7	TGTGCCAGAGCGGGGGGAGAGACTTCCTACGAGCAGTACTTC	CARAGGETSYEQYF
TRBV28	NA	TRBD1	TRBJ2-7	TGTGCCACCGTGAGGGACAGCTCCTACGAGCAGTACTTC	CATVRDSSYEQYF
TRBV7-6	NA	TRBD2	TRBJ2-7	TGTGCCAGCACTAGCGGCCCCACCGAGCAGTACTTC	CASTSGPTEQYF
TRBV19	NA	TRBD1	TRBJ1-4	TGTGCCAGTAGTATAGGGACAGGGGGGAATGAAAAACTGTTTTTT	CASSIGTGGNEKLFF